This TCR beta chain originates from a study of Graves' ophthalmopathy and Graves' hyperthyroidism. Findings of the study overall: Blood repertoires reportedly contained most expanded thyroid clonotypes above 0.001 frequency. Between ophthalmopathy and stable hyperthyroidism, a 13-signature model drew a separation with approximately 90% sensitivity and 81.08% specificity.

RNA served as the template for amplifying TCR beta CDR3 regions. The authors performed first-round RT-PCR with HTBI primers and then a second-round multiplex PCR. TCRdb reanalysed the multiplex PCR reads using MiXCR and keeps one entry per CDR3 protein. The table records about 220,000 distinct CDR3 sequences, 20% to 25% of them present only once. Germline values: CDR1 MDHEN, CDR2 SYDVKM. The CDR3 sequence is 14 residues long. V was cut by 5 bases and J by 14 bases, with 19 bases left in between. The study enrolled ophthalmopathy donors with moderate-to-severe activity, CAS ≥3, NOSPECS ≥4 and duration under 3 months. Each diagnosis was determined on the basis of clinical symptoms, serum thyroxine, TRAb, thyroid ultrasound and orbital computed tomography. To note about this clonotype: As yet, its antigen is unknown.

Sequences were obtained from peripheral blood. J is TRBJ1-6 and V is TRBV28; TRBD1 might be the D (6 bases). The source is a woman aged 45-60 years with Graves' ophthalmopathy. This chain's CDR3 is CASSKPQGNPALHF. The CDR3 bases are TGTGCCAGCAGTAAACCACAGGGCAATCCAGCCCTCCACTTT.